A few counts support the clone carrying this T cell receptor (beta chain). What it binds is unknown. The data belong to a study of cytomegalovirus exposure and HLA in healthy donors. Study outcomes and limitations: V segments that were indistinguishable, TRBV6-2 and TRBV6-3 among them, were omitted from analysis. Accurate predictions that matched the HLA-A and HLA-B alleles of most subjects were reportedly made from TCR beta sequences.

Germline CDR1 and CDR2: SEHNR and FQNEAQ (reference sequence). The ends were cut back, 1 base at V and 6 bases at J, with 9 bases in the middle. This CDR3 has 14 residues. Both 60 Vbeta primers and 13 Jbeta primers went into the PCR. Repertoires were generated with immunoSEQ multiplex PCR, while TCRdb's copy carries only in-frame clones and drops some. This table holds about 180,000 clones, roughly 75% found once. This rearrangement joins TRBV7-9 to TRBJ2-2; no clear D gene. Sequences were obtained from PBMCs. This receptor was identified in a woman aged 25 to 39 in good health and CMV-seronegative. CDR3 DNA: TGTGCCAGCAGCTTAGTAGAGGCCCCCGGGGAGCTGTTTTTT. Its protein is CASSLVEAPGELFF.